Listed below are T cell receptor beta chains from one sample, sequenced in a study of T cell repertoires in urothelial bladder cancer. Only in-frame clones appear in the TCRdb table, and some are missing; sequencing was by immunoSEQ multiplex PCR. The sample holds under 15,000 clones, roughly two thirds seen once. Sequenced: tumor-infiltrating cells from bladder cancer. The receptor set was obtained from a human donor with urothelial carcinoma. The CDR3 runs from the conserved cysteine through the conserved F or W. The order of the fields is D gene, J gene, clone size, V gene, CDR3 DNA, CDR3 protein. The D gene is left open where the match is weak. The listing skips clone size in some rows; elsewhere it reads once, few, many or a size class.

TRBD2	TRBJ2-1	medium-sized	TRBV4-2	TGTGCCAGCAGCCAAGATCTCTCCCTAGCGGCGAAGAGGGATGAGCAGTTCTTC	CASSQDLSLAAKRDEQFF
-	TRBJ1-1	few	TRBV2	TGTGCCAGCAGTTACAGGTCCATGAACACTGAAGCTTTCTTT	CASSYRSMNTEAFF
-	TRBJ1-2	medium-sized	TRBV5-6	TGTGCCAGCAGCTTGGAAGGGGCAGGTGGCTACACCTTC	CASSLEGAGGYTF
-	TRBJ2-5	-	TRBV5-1	TGCGCCAGCAGCTTGTCGACTAGACAAGAGACCCAGTACTTC	CASSLSTRQETQYF
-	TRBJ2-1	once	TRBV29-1	TGCAGCGTTGTCGGGGGCCCTTACAATGAGCAGTTCTTC	CSVVGGPYNEQFF
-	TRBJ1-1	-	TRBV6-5	TGTGCCAGCAGCAGGGACTGGGACCCTAACACTGAAGCTTTCTTT	CASSRDWDPNTEAFF
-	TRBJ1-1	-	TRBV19	TGTGCCAGTAGATCACAGGCCTCGAACACTGAAGCTTTCTTT	CASRSQASNTEAFF
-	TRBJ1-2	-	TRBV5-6	TGTGCCAGCAGCTTGGTCGACACACGTTCCGTCTATGGCTACACCTTC	CASSLVDTRSVYGYTF
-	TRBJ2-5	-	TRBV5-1	TGCGCCACAAAAGAGGGGGGGGCCGGGGAGACCCAGTACTTC	CATKEGGAGETQYF
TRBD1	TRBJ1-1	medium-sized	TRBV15	TGTGCCACCAACGAGGTGGGGACAGCTGGGAACACTGAAGCTTTCTTT	CATNEVGTAGNTEAFF
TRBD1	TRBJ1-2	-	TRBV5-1	TGCGCCAGCAGATATACTCCGGGACAGCAGAACTATGGCTACACCTTC	CASRYTPGQQNYGYTF
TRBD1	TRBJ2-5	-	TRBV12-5	TGTGCTAGTGGTCATACAGGGGGCGCGGGCGAGACCCAGTACTTC	CASGHTGGAGETQYF
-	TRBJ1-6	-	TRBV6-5	TGTGCCAGCAGTTACTGGGATTCACCCCTCCACTTT	CASSYWDSPLHF
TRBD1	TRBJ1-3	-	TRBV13	TGTGCCAGCAGCACAGACAGGGGGCCTAAGGGAAACACCATATATTTT	CASSTDRGPKGNTIYF
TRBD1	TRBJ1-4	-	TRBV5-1	TGCGCCAGCAGCTTAGGAAGGGGGCAGGGTGAAAAACTGTTTTTT	CASSLGRGQGEKLFF
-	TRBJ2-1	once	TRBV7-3	TGTGCCAGCAGCCCCACCGTAAGCTCCTACAATGAGCAGTTCTTC	CASSPTVSSYNEQFF
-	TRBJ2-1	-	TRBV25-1	TGTGCCAGCAGTGATCTCTCGCGGGGTGCGAATGAGCAGTTCTTC	CASSDLSRGANEQFF
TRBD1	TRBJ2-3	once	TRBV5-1	TGCGCCAGCAGCTTGGGGGACAGGGCCCGCACAGATACGCAGTATTTT	CASSLGDRARTDTQYF
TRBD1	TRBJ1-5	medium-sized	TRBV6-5	TGTGCCAGCAGCCCAGGACAGGGGAGCAATCAGCCCCAGCATTTT	CASSPGQGSNQPQHF
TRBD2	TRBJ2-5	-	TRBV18	TGTGCCAGCTCACCTACGCGGGGGCAAGAGACCCAGTACTTC	CASSPTRGQETQYF
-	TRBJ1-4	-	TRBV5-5	TGTGCCAGCAGCAGACAGCCTTCCCTTAATGAAAAACTGTTTTTT	CASSRQPSLNEKLFF
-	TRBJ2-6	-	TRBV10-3	TGTGCCATCAGTGAATCCCGACAGGCTGATAGTGGAGGGGCCAACGTCCTGACTTTC	CAISESRQADSGGANVLTF
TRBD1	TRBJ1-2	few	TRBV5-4	TGTGCCAGCAGCTGGGGACAGGCTAACTATGGCTACACCTTC	CASSWGQANYGYTF
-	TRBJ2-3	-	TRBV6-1	TGTGCCAGCAGCTACAGTACTAGCACAGATACGCAGTATTTT	CASSYSTSTDTQYF
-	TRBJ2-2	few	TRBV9	TGTGCCAGCAGCGTCCATCGGACTGAGAACACCGGGGAGCTGTTTTTT	CASSVHRTENTGELFF
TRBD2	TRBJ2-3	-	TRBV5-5	TGTGCCAGCAGCCTAGTGGGGGGGAGCACAGATACGCAGTATTTT	CASSLVGGSTDTQYF
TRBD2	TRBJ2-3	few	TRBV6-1	TGTGCCAGCAGTGCCCTCGGCGGGGGAGGCACAGATACGCAGTATTTT	CASSALGGGGTDTQYF
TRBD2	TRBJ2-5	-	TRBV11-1	TGTGCCAGCAGCGGACATAGCGGGGGGAGGGAGACCCAGTACTTC	CASSGHSGGRETQYF
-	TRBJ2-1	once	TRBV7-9	TGTGCCAGCAGCCCGACCCTAGGGAATGAGCAGTTCTTC	CASSPTLGNEQFF
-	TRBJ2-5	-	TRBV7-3	TGTGCCAGCAGGTTAACAGGGTATGGGCAAGAGACCCAGTACTTC	CASRLTGYGQETQYF
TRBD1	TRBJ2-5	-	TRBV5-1	TGCGCCAGCAGCTTGGGGACAGGGGAGGGAGAGACCCAGTACTTC	CASSLGTGEGETQYF
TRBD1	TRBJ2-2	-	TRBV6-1	TGTGCCAGCAGTGAAACACGACAGGGGCGGGGCGGGGAGCTGTTTTTT	CASSETRQGRGGELFF
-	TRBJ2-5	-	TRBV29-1	TGCAGCGTTGAAGTGCAGGGCACAGAGACCCAGTACTTC	CSVEVQGTETQYF
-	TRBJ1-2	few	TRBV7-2	TGTGCCAGCAGCTCACAGGTCCCCAGTTACACCTTC	CASSSQVPSYTF
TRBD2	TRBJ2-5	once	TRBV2	TGTGCCAGCTCCTCCTCTCTAGCGGGGGGGCAAGAGACCCAGTACTTC	CASSSSLAGGQETQYF
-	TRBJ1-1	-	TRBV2	TGTGCCAGCACCGAGACGGTCCTGAACACTGAAGCTTTCTTT	CASTETVLNTEAFF
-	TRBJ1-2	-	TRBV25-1	TGTGCCAGCAGTGAATTTTACTATGGCTACACCTTC	CASSEFYYGYTF
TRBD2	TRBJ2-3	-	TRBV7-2	TGTGCCAGCAGCTCTACTATAGCGGGGGGCACAGATACGCAGTATTTT	CASSSTIAGGTDTQYF